Listed below are T cell receptor beta chains from one sample, sequenced in a study of T cells in narcolepsy. Generated by immunoSEQ multiplex PCR, the TCRdb table keeps only in-frame clones and is missing some. The sample shows fewer than 35,000 clones, roughly four fifths of them seen only once. The sequenced sample was CD45RA- memory CD4+ T cells from PBMCs. Receptors were obtained from a human donor with narcolepsy. Each CDR3 is given with its conserved first and last residue. Each record gives: D gene, J gene, V gene, clone size, CDR3 DNA, CDR3 protein. A D gene is named only where the DNA matches it firmly. Only part of the rows carry a size: once, few, many, or a class if the clone is expanded.

d_gene: NA; j_gene: TRBJ1-2; v_gene: TRBV28; abundance: once; CDR3nt: TGTGCCAGCAGTTTTCCCGGCGACGCGGGAGGCAACTATGGCTACACCTTC; CDR3aa: CASSFPGDAGGNYGYTF
d_gene: TRBD1; j_gene: TRBJ2-7; v_gene: TRBV11-2; abundance: few; CDR3nt: TGTGCCAGCAGCTTCCCACGGACAGGGGTTTCGAACGAGCAGTACTTC; CDR3aa: CASSFPRTGVSNEQYF
d_gene: TRBD1; j_gene: TRBJ1-3; v_gene: TRBV5-6; abundance: NA; CDR3nt: TGTGCCAGCAGCTGGGAAGACAGGGGATCTGGAAACACCATATATTTT; CDR3aa: CASSWEDRGSGNTIYF
d_gene: TRBD2; j_gene: TRBJ2-1; v_gene: TRBV28; abundance: NA; CDR3nt: TGTGCCAGCGGGGGGGGCTCCTACAATGAGCAGTTCTTC; CDR3aa: CASGGGSYNEQFF
d_gene: NA; j_gene: TRBJ1-5; v_gene: TRBV29-1; abundance: NA; CDR3nt: TGCAGCGTGACGGCGGGGCTGAATCAGCCCCAGCATTTT; CDR3aa: CSVTAGLNQPQHF
d_gene: TRBD1; j_gene: TRBJ2-7; v_gene: TRBV9; abundance: NA; CDR3nt: TGTGCCAGCACTCGGGGACAGGGGATACACGAGCAGTACTTC; CDR3aa: CASTRGQGIHEQYF
d_gene: NA; j_gene: TRBJ1-1; v_gene: TRBV6-5; abundance: NA; CDR3nt: TGTGCCAGCAGTTACGCAGGAGGGAACACTGAAGCTTTCTTT; CDR3aa: CASSYAGGNTEAFF
d_gene: TRBD2; j_gene: TRBJ2-5; v_gene: TRBV4-1; abundance: NA; CDR3nt: TGCGCCAGCAGCCAGGTGGCGGGGGGCCCTCAAGAGACCCAGTACTTC; CDR3aa: CASSQVAGGPQETQYF
d_gene: NA; j_gene: TRBJ1-5; v_gene: TRBV5-8; abundance: NA; CDR3nt: TGTGCCAGCAGCTTGACAGGGTACAATCAGCCCCAGCATTTT; CDR3aa: CASSLTGYNQPQHF
d_gene: NA; j_gene: TRBJ1-1; v_gene: TRBV7-3; abundance: NA; CDR3nt: TGTGCCAGCAGCTCGATGATGGGGACTGAAGCTTTCTTT; CDR3aa: CASSSMMGTEAFF
d_gene: TRBD2; j_gene: TRBJ2-6; v_gene: TRBV28; abundance: NA; CDR3nt: TGTGCCAGCAGTTTGGGCCGAGCGGGACCCCCCGCACAGGACGTCCTGACTTTC; CDR3aa: CASSLGRAGPPAQDVLTF
d_gene: NA; j_gene: TRBJ2-5; v_gene: TRBV9; abundance: NA; CDR3nt: TGTGCCAGCAGCGTAGACCTGATATCTGGAGAGCAGGATCCGGTGGAATACCAAGAGACCCAGTACTTC; CDR3aa: CASSVDLISGEQDPVEYQETQYF
d_gene: TRBD2; j_gene: TRBJ2-7; v_gene: TRBV7-8; abundance: NA; CDR3nt: TGTGCCAGCAGCTTGGGACTAGGCTACGAGCAGTACTTC; CDR3aa: CASSLGLGYEQYF
d_gene: NA; j_gene: TRBJ1-5; v_gene: TRBV10-3; abundance: NA; CDR3nt: TGTGCCATCAGTGAGGGACGGGAAGACCAGCATTTT; CDR3aa: CAISEGREDQHF
d_gene: NA; j_gene: TRBJ1-6; v_gene: TRBV4-1; abundance: NA; CDR3nt: TGCGCCAGCAGCCAAGATCCGGGAAATTCACCCCTCCACTTT; CDR3aa: CASSQDPGNSPLHF
d_gene: NA; j_gene: TRBJ2-2; v_gene: TRBV7-2; abundance: NA; CDR3nt: TGTGCCAGCACCAGGAACGGGGGAAAGAACACCGGGGAGCTGTTTTTT; CDR3aa: CASTRNGGKNTGELFF
d_gene: NA; j_gene: TRBJ2-5; v_gene: TRBV7-2; abundance: NA; CDR3nt: TGTGCCAGCAGCCCGAGGGGGGGACTGTACTTGCAAGAGACCCAGTACTTC; CDR3aa: CASSPRGGLYLQETQYF
d_gene: TRBD2; j_gene: TRBJ2-3; v_gene: TRBV9; abundance: once; CDR3nt: TGTGCCAGCAGCGTAGGTTCTAGCGGGGGCACAGATACGCAGTATTTT; CDR3aa: CASSVGSSGGTDTQYF
d_gene: TRBD1; j_gene: TRBJ1-4; v_gene: TRBV13; abundance: NA; CDR3nt: TGTGCCACCGCAGGGGGGTCTAATGAAAAACTGTTTTTT; CDR3aa: CATAGGSNEKLFF
d_gene: NA; j_gene: TRBJ1-5; v_gene: TRBV28; abundance: few; CDR3nt: TGTGCCAGCAGTTTGCGGTGGAATCAGCCCCAGCATTTT; CDR3aa: CASSLRWNQPQHF
d_gene: NA; j_gene: TRBJ2-1; v_gene: TRBV7-8; abundance: NA; CDR3nt: TGTGCCAGCAGCATTCGCCCGGGGGTGAGCTCCTACAATGAGCAGTTCTTC; CDR3aa: CASSIRPGVSSYNEQFF
d_gene: NA; j_gene: TRBJ1-1; v_gene: TRBV21-1; abundance: once; CDR3nt: TGTGCCAGCAGCGGTCGTTCTAGGGGGACATGGGAGAACACTGAAGCTTTCTTT; CDR3aa: CASSGRSRGTWENTEAFF
d_gene: NA; j_gene: TRBJ1-2; v_gene: TRBV7-2; abundance: once; CDR3nt: TGTGCCAGCAGCTCTATACAGGGTGGGGCAGGCTACACCTTC; CDR3aa: CASSSIQGGAGYTF
d_gene: NA; j_gene: TRBJ1-2; v_gene: TRBV6-6; abundance: NA; CDR3nt: TGTGCCAGCAGTTACTCCGGCCTTGACTATGGCTACACCTTC; CDR3aa: CASSYSGLDYGYTF
d_gene: NA; j_gene: TRBJ2-2; v_gene: TRBV5-1; abundance: NA; CDR3nt: TGCGCCAGCAGCTTAAGCGGTCTGGCCGGGGAGCTGTTTTTT; CDR3aa: CASSLSGLAGELFF
d_gene: TRBD2; j_gene: TRBJ2-1; v_gene: TRBV5-1; abundance: once; CDR3nt: TGCGCCAGCAGCTTGGAAACTAGCGGGGGTGAGCAGTTCTTC; CDR3aa: CASSLETSGGEQFF
d_gene: NA; j_gene: TRBJ2-1; v_gene: TRBV2; abundance: NA; CDR3nt: TGTGCCAGCAGTCCCACCCGGGACCAAAATGAGCAGTTCTTC; CDR3aa: CASSPTRDQNEQFF
d_gene: TRBD1; j_gene: TRBJ1-4; v_gene: TRBV11-1; abundance: NA; CDR3nt: TGTGCCAGCAGCCCCGACAGGGAAGAACTGTTTTTT; CDR3aa: CASSPDREELFF
d_gene: NA; j_gene: TRBJ1-2; v_gene: TRBV7-2; abundance: NA; CDR3nt: TGTGCCAGCAGCCCGGGGCAGAACTATGGCTACACCTTC; CDR3aa: CASSPGQNYGYTF
d_gene: NA; j_gene: TRBJ2-7; v_gene: TRBV9; abundance: NA; CDR3nt: TGTGCCAGCAGCGTCGGGACGGCCAGCTCCTACGAGCAGTACTTC; CDR3aa: CASSVGTASSYEQYF
d_gene: TRBD2; j_gene: TRBJ2-5; v_gene: TRBV7-2; abundance: NA; CDR3nt: TGTGCCAGCAGCTTCCCGACTAGCGGAGAGACCCAGTACTTC; CDR3aa: CASSFPTSGETQYF
d_gene: NA; j_gene: TRBJ2-3; v_gene: TRBV9; abundance: few; CDR3nt: TGTGCCAGCAGCGTAGGTTCTCTCACAGATACGCAGTATTTT; CDR3aa: CASSVGSLTDTQYF
d_gene: NA; j_gene: TRBJ1-1; v_gene: TRBV6-1; abundance: NA; CDR3nt: TGTGCCAGCAGTGAATTCGGTCTGGGACGGGGTGAAGCTTTCTTT; CDR3aa: CASSEFGLGRGEAFF
d_gene: NA; j_gene: TRBJ2-2; v_gene: TRBV5-1; abundance: NA; CDR3nt: TGCGCCAGCAGCCCTGAGGGGGAGGGCGGGGAGCTGTTTTTT; CDR3aa: CASSPEGEGGELFF
d_gene: TRBD2; j_gene: TRBJ2-5; v_gene: TRBV9; abundance: NA; CDR3nt: TGTGCCAGCAGCGTAGGGGCTAGCGGGGAGACCCAGTACTTC; CDR3aa: CASSVGASGETQYF
d_gene: TRBD2; j_gene: TRBJ2-3; v_gene: TRBV28; abundance: NA; CDR3nt: TGTGCCAGCGCGGGGGGGAGGACAGATACGCAGTATTTT; CDR3aa: CASAGGRTDTQYF
d_gene: TRBD1; j_gene: TRBJ1-1; v_gene: TRBV27; abundance: few; CDR3nt: TGTGCCAGTCGACCCGGGACAGCGAACACTGAAGCTTTCTTT; CDR3aa: CASRPGTANTEAFF
d_gene: NA; j_gene: TRBJ2-6; v_gene: TRBV4-2; abundance: NA; CDR3nt: TGTGCCAGCAGCCCAGGACTTCGGGCAGGTGGGGCCAACGTCCTGACTTTC; CDR3aa: CASSPGLRAGGANVLTF
d_gene: NA; j_gene: TRBJ1-1; v_gene: TRBV5-1; abundance: NA; CDR3nt: TGCGCCAGCAGCTTGGTAGGGGTCGGGAACACTGAAGCTTTCTTT; CDR3aa: CASSLVGVGNTEAFF
d_gene: NA; j_gene: TRBJ1-5; v_gene: TRBV6-6; abundance: NA; CDR3nt: TGTGCCAGCAGTCGAGAAATGAATCAGCCCCAGCATTTT; CDR3aa: CASSREMNQPQHF